A selection of T cell receptor beta chains follows, all from one sample in a study of T cell repertoires in ileal Crohn's disease. Data came from immunoSEQ multiplex PCR; TCRdb stores just in-frame clones and leaves some out. The sample has approximately 6,800 clones; 74% are singletons. The sequenced material came from ileal tissue. Every receptor here comes from an adult with Crohn's disease. The CDR3 runs from the conserved cysteine through the conserved F or W. D genes are given only for firm matches. Clone size is shown for a subset of rows, as once, few, many or a class of expanded clone.

D gene: NA
J gene: TRBJ2-5
V gene: TRBV7-9
clone size: medium-sized
CDR3 DNA: TGTGCCAGCAGCCCCTCCCTTGGGGAGAAGCATCAAGAGACCCAGTACTTC
CDR3 protein: CASSPSLGEKHQETQYF

D gene: NA
J gene: TRBJ1-4
V gene: TRBV28
clone size: NA
CDR3 DNA: TGTGCCCGCCGAGCTGCCGGGAATGAAAAACTGTTTTTT
CDR3 protein: CARRAAGNEKLFF

D gene: NA
J gene: TRBJ1-4
V gene: TRBV6-1
clone size: NA
CDR3 DNA: TGTGCCACTTCTCACAGACCTAATGAAAAACTGTTTTTT
CDR3 protein: CATSHRPNEKLFF

D gene: NA
J gene: TRBJ2-1
V gene: TRBV9
clone size: NA
CDR3 DNA: TGTGCCAGCAGCGTAGGGGTTGCTAATGAGCAGTTCTTC
CDR3 protein: CASSVGVANEQFF

D gene: TRBD1
J gene: TRBJ2-2
V gene: TRBV7-9
clone size: NA
CDR3 DNA: TGTGCCAGCAGCGCCCGGGACAGTGGGAACACCGGGGAGCTGTTTTTT
CDR3 protein: CASSARDSGNTGELFF

D gene: NA
J gene: TRBJ2-3
V gene: TRBV7-9
clone size: NA
CDR3 DNA: TGTGCCAGCAGCTTAGATGGGGTCGGTAGGCATACGCAGTATTTT
CDR3 protein: CASSLDGVGRHTQYF

D gene: TRBD1
J gene: TRBJ2-7
V gene: TRBV30
clone size: NA
CDR3 DNA: TGTGCCGCCTCCCGGGACAGAGACCCCTACGAGCAGTACTTC
CDR3 protein: CAASRDRDPYEQYF

D gene: NA
J gene: TRBJ1-4
V gene: TRBV6-1
clone size: NA
CDR3 DNA: TGTGCCAGCAGTGAGGGGAAGGGTCAACTGTTTTTT
CDR3 protein: CASSEGKGQLFF

D gene: TRBD2
J gene: TRBJ2-5
V gene: TRBV7-9
clone size: NA
CDR3 DNA: TGTGCCAGCAGCTTAGCGGGAGGGCCCCAGACCCAGTACTTC
CDR3 protein: CASSLAGGPQTQYF

D gene: NA
J gene: TRBJ2-7
V gene: TRBV6-1
clone size: NA
CDR3 DNA: TGTGCCAGCAGAATGATGTCCTACGAGCAGTACTTC
CDR3 protein: CASRMMSYEQYF

D gene: TRBD2
J gene: TRBJ2-1
V gene: TRBV11-2
clone size: large
CDR3 DNA: TGTGCCAGCAGCTTAGATCAGGGACTAGGGAATGAGCAGTTCTTC
CDR3 protein: CASSLDQGLGNEQFF

D gene: NA
J gene: TRBJ2-7
V gene: TRBV9
clone size: NA
CDR3 DNA: TGTGCCAGCAGCCCAAGGGGGGATCGCGACGAGCAGTACTTC
CDR3 protein: CASSPRGDRDEQYF

D gene: NA
J gene: TRBJ2-1
V gene: TRBV5-1
clone size: NA
CDR3 DNA: TGCGCCAGCAGCAGAGGGACTCCCAGGAGCTCCTACAATGAGCAGTTCTTC
CDR3 protein: CASSRGTPRSSYNEQFF

D gene: TRBD1
J gene: TRBJ1-4
V gene: TRBV18
clone size: few
CDR3 DNA: TGTGCCAGCTCAAAGACGGGACAGAAAAATGAAAAACTGTTTTTT
CDR3 protein: CASSKTGQKNEKLFF

D gene: NA
J gene: TRBJ2-3
V gene: TRBV19
clone size: NA
CDR3 DNA: TGTGCCAGTAGTATATTTTTCTGGGATAGCGGCCTCACAGATACGCAGTATTTT
CDR3 protein: CASSIFFWDSGLTDTQYF

D gene: TRBD1
J gene: TRBJ2-1
V gene: TRBV2
clone size: large
CDR3 DNA: TGTGCCAGCAAGGACAGGGCGAACGAGCAGTTCTTC
CDR3 protein: CASKDRANEQFF

D gene: NA
J gene: TRBJ2-1
V gene: TRBV18
clone size: NA
CDR3 DNA: TGTGCCAGCTCACCCCATCGGGATGAGCAGTTCTTC
CDR3 protein: CASSPHRDEQFF

D gene: TRBD2
J gene: TRBJ2-5
V gene: TRBV27
clone size: NA
CDR3 DNA: TGTGCCAGCAGTGCTTGGCTAGCGGGAGGTCAGACCCAGTACTTC
CDR3 protein: CASSAWLAGGQTQYF

D gene: NA
J gene: TRBJ2-3
V gene: TRBV10-3
clone size: NA
CDR3 DNA: TGTGCCATCAGTGAGTCTGAGCAAGATACGCAGTATTTT
CDR3 protein: CAISESEQDTQYF

D gene: TRBD2
J gene: TRBJ2-1
V gene: TRBV15
clone size: NA
CDR3 DNA: TGTGCCACCAGCACCCGGACTAGCGGGAGACCCTACAATGAGCAGTTCTTC
CDR3 protein: CATSTRTSGRPYNEQFF

D gene: NA
J gene: TRBJ1-2
V gene: TRBV6-1
clone size: NA
CDR3 DNA: TGTGCCAGCAGCCAGGGCAACTATGGCTACACCTTC
CDR3 protein: CASSQGNYGYTF

D gene: NA
J gene: TRBJ2-1
V gene: TRBV6-7
clone size: NA
CDR3 DNA: TGTGCCAGCAGTTTGGGACGGGGCGGATCGAACGACAATGAGCAGTTCTTC
CDR3 protein: CASSLGRGGSNDNEQFF

D gene: NA
J gene: TRBJ2-1
V gene: TRBV19
clone size: few
CDR3 DNA: TGTGCCACCAAAAATCTGGGAAATGGTGAGCAGTTCTTC
CDR3 protein: CATKNLGNGEQFF

D gene: NA
J gene: TRBJ2-7
V gene: TRBV28
clone size: once
CDR3 DNA: TGTGCCAGCAGTTGGGACTTGAAATACGAGCAGTACTTC
CDR3 protein: CASSWDLKYEQYF

D gene: NA
J gene: TRBJ2-3
V gene: TRBV15
clone size: NA
CDR3 DNA: TGTGCCACCAGGAGAAGTAGGGGGAGGACAGATACGCAGTATTTT
CDR3 protein: CATRRSRGRTDTQYF

D gene: NA
J gene: TRBJ1-1
V gene: TRBV27
clone size: medium-sized
CDR3 DNA: TGTGCCAGTACCCAGGGAGGGGTCACTGAAGCTTTCTTT
CDR3 protein: CASTQGGVTEAFF

D gene: NA
J gene: TRBJ1-4
V gene: TRBV7-9
clone size: NA
CDR3 DNA: TGTGCCAGCAGCTTAAGACCGAGAGAAAAACTGTTTTTT
CDR3 protein: CASSLRPREKLFF

D gene: NA
J gene: TRBJ2-7
V gene: TRBV5-4
clone size: medium-sized
CDR3 DNA: TGTGCCTCAGCAGCCGGACGGGGGCCGGGCTACGAGCAGTACTTC
CDR3 protein: CASAAGRGPGYEQYF

D gene: NA
J gene: TRBJ1-5
V gene: TRBV7-2
clone size: NA
CDR3 DNA: TGTGCCAGCAGCTTGGGGTGGAATCAGCCCCAGCATTTT
CDR3 protein: CASSLGWNQPQHF

D gene: TRBD1
J gene: TRBJ1-1
V gene: TRBV5-6
clone size: NA
CDR3 DNA: TGTGCCAGCAGCTTAGGACCTCGGACAGGGGCGAACACTGAAGCTTTCTTT
CDR3 protein: CASSLGPRTGANTEAFF

D gene: NA
J gene: TRBJ2-5
V gene: TRBV7-8
clone size: NA
CDR3 DNA: TGTGCCAGCAGCTTAGCGCGTGGCAGGGTCGAGACCCAGTACTTC
CDR3 protein: CASSLARGRVETQYF

D gene: TRBD1
J gene: TRBJ1-2
V gene: TRBV10-3
clone size: NA
CDR3 DNA: TGTGCCATCAGTGAGTCTGCCGGGACAGGTGGCTACACCTTC
CDR3 protein: CAISESAGTGGYTF

D gene: TRBD1
J gene: TRBJ1-2
V gene: TRBV7-9
clone size: few
CDR3 DNA: TGTGCCAGCAGTCCTGGGACAGGGGGCGCCTATGGCTACACCTTC
CDR3 protein: CASSPGTGGAYGYTF

D gene: NA
J gene: TRBJ1-2
V gene: TRBV10-3
clone size: NA
CDR3 DNA: TGTGCCATCAGTGAAGGTATAAGGAATCTATATGGCTACACCTTC
CDR3 protein: CAISEGIRNLYGYTF

D gene: TRBD1
J gene: TRBJ1-5
V gene: TRBV6-5
clone size: NA
CDR3 DNA: TGTGCCTGCAAGGAGGGGGCGCGACAGCCCCAGCATTTT
CDR3 protein: CACKEGARQPQHF

D gene: NA
J gene: TRBJ1-2
V gene: TRBV28
clone size: NA
CDR3 DNA: TGTGCCAGCAGTTGGGCGGGGCGCCCCGACTATGGCTACACCTTC
CDR3 protein: CASSWAGRPDYGYTF

D gene: NA
J gene: TRBJ2-1
V gene: TRBV6-5
clone size: few
CDR3 DNA: TGTGCCAGCAGTAGATTTCCTAGCTCCTACAATGAGCAGTTCTTC
CDR3 protein: CASSRFPSSYNEQFF

D gene: NA
J gene: TRBJ1-5
V gene: TRBV27
clone size: medium-sized
CDR3 DNA: TGTGCCAGCAGTTTATCAGGGTATAGCAATCAGCCCCAGCATTTT
CDR3 protein: CASSLSGYSNQPQHF

D gene: NA
J gene: TRBJ1-5
V gene: TRBV5-4
clone size: few
CDR3 DNA: TGTGCCAGCAGCTTCGGGACGACTAGCAATCAGCCCCAGCATTTT
CDR3 protein: CASSFGTTSNQPQHF

D gene: TRBD1
J gene: TRBJ2-7
V gene: TRBV19
clone size: NA
CDR3 DNA: TGTGCCAGTAGTAAAGGGACAGGGAACGCCTACGAGCAGTACTTC
CDR3 protein: CASSKGTGNAYEQYF

D gene: NA
J gene: TRBJ1-3
V gene: TRBV6-1
clone size: NA
CDR3 DNA: TGTGCCAGCAGTGCCCAGGTAGCGATTGGAAACACCATATATTTT
CDR3 protein: CASSAQVAIGNTIYF

D gene: TRBD2
J gene: TRBJ2-5
V gene: TRBV5-1
clone size: NA
CDR3 DNA: TGCGCCAGCAGCTTGGATGTAGCGGGAGGGAGGGAGACCCAGTACTTC
CDR3 protein: CASSLDVAGGRETQYF

D gene: TRBD1
J gene: TRBJ2-1
V gene: TRBV11-3
clone size: NA
CDR3 DNA: TGTGCCAGTGGACAGGGGACGCGGGCAGGGAATGAGCAGTTCTTC
CDR3 protein: CASGQGTRAGNEQFF

D gene: NA
J gene: TRBJ2-7
V gene: TRBV5-5
clone size: NA
CDR3 DNA: TGTGCCAGCAGGCCGATGGGATTCGCAGGCTATGAGCAGTACTTC
CDR3 protein: CASRPMGFAGYEQYF

D gene: TRBD1
J gene: TRBJ2-1
V gene: TRBV2
clone size: NA
CDR3 DNA: TGTGCCAGCAGGGACAGGAAATACAATGAGCAGTTCTTC
CDR3 protein: CASRDRKYNEQFF

D gene: TRBD2
J gene: TRBJ2-7
V gene: TRBV7-2
clone size: NA
CDR3 DNA: TGTGCCAGCAGCTACGGTGGGGGGGTTTTGGAGCAGTACTTC
CDR3 protein: CASSYGGGVLEQYF

D gene: NA
J gene: TRBJ2-3
V gene: TRBV25-1
clone size: NA
CDR3 DNA: TGTGCCAGCTCCGACGGGGGCCGAGATACGCAGTATTTT
CDR3 protein: CASSDGGRDTQYF

D gene: TRBD1
J gene: TRBJ1-1
V gene: TRBV6-5
clone size: NA
CDR3 DNA: TGTGCCAGCAGTCTACGGGACAGACTGAACACTGAAGCTTTCTTT
CDR3 protein: CASSLRDRLNTEAFF

D gene: NA
J gene: TRBJ1-2
V gene: TRBV5-1
clone size: NA
CDR3 DNA: TGCGCCAGCAGCCGGTCGGGGGATACCTATGGCTACACCTTC
CDR3 protein: CASSRSGDTYGYTF